This T cell receptor beta chain was retrieved from a study of chemoradiotherapy in HPV16-positive cancers. Study-wide findings and caveats: HPV-specific T cells were functionally defined from only a couple of HPV16-positive patients.

The CDR3 consists of 14 residues. The germline V gene has CDR1 LNHNV and CDR2 YYDKDF (reference sequence). Trimming took 2 bases from V and 5 from J, leaving 12 bases between them. TCRdb's table, derived via immunoSEQ multiplex PCR, lists solely in-frame clones and lacks some. The sample holds approximately 7,500 clones, around two thirds seen once. About this clone: As yet, its antigen is unknown.

The origin of this receptor is a human donor with HPV-associated anogenital cancer. Collection of the sample occurred from a patient who underwent chemoradiotherapy. The J gene is TRBJ2-5, the V gene TRBV15; TRBD1 might be the D (5 bases). CDR3 sequence: CATSRSRVRETQYF. The CDR3 nucleotides are TGTGCCACCAGCAGATCCAGGGTTAGGGAGACCCAGTACTTC.